The text below deals with one TCR beta chain. The antigen this receptor binds is unknown. Base qualities are not recorded, but no much larger clone differs from it by a single base. Libraries were constructed by the immunoSEQ multiplex PCR assay. TCRdb's version of the immuneACCESS table is confined to in-frame rearrangements and falls short of the full clone set. An unresolved V gene accounts for under half of the shortfall where checked; the remainder is of unknown origin. The sample data list approximately 86,000 clones, and approximately 86% of these were observed just once. The top ten clonotypes cover 20% to 25% of the sample. From cysteine to phenylalanine, the CDR3 is 15 amino acids long. The read is trimmed to its CDR3 DNA, 45 bases read in frame from base 1. V has 0 bases trimmed and J has 0 bases trimmed; junction bases matching no gene number 1. Per the germline V gene (reference sequence), SGHNT is the CDR1 and YYREEE is the CDR2.

The data belong to a study of control samples from healthy donors and cancer patients (dated by TCRdb to 2018 to 2020). The sequencing input was blood. The V and J genes are TRBV5-4 and TRBJ2-3, with 7 central nucleotides matching TRBD2. The receptor was derived from a young man in good health. The CDR3 reads CASSLGTRSTDTQYF. The nucleotide sequence reads TGTGCCAGCAGCTTGGGGACTAGAAGCACAGATACGCAGTATTTT.